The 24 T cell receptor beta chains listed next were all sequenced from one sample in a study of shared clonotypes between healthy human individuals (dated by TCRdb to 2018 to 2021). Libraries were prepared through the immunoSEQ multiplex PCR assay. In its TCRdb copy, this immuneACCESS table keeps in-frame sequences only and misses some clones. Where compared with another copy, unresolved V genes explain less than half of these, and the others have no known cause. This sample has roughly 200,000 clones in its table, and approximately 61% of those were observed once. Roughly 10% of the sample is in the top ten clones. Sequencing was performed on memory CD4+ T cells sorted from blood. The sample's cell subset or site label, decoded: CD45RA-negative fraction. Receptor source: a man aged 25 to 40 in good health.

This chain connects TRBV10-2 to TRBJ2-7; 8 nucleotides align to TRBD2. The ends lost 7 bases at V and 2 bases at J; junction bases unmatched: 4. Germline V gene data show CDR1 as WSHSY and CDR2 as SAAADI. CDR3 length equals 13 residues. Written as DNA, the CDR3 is TGCGCCAGCAAGGCGGGAGGCCCCTACGAGCAGTACTTC. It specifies CASKAGGPYEQYF.

In DNA form, the CDR3 reads TGTGCCAGCAGTAAAGAGGGTGGTAGCAATCAGCCCCAGCATTTT. The encoded protein is CASSKEGGSNQPQHF. The rearrangement links TRBV6-6 to TRBJ1-5, with unresolved D. Germline CDR1 is MNHNY and CDR2 is SVGAGI (reference sequence). Trimming left V 5 bases short and J 0 bases short, with 11 bases between. The CDR3 is 15 amino acids.

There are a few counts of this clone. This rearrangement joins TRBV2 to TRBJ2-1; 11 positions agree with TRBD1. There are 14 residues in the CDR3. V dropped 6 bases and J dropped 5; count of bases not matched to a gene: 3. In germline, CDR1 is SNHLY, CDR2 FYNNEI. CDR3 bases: TGTGCCAGCAGGTGGACAGGGGGCAACAATGAGCAGTTCTTC. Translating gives CASRWTGGNNEQFF.

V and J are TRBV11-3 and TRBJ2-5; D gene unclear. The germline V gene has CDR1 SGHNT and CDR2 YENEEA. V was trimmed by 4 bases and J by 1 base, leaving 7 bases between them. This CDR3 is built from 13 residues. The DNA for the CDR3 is TGTGCCAGCAGCTCGGCAGCCCAAGAGACCCAGTACTTC. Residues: CASSSAAQETQYF.

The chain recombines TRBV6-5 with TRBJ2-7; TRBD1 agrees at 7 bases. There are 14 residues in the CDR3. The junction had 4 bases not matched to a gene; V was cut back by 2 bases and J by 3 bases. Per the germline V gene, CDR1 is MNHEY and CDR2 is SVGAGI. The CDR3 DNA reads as TGTGCCAGCAGTTACGCCGGACAGGACTACGAGCAGTACTTC. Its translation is CASSYAGQDYEQYF.

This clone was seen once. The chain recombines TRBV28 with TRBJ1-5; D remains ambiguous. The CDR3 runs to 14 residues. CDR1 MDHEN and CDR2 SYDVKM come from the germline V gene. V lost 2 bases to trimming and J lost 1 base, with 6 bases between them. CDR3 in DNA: TGTGCCAGCAGTTTAGGGGTCAGCAATCAGCCCCAGCATTTT. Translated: CASSLGVSNQPQHF.

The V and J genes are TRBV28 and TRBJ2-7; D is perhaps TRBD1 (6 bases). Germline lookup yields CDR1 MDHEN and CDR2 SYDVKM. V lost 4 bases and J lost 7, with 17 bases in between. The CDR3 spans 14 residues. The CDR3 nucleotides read TGTGCCAGCAGTTCGACAGGTAGATCAGGAGAGCAGTACTTC. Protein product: CASSSTGRSGEQYF.

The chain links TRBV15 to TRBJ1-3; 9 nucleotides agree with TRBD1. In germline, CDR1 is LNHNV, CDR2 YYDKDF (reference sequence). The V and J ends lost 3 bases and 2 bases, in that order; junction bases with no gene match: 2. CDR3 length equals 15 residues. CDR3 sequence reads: CATSRDRGAGNTIYF. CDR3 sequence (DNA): TGTGCCACCAGCAGGGACAGGGGAGCTGGAAACACCATATATTTT.

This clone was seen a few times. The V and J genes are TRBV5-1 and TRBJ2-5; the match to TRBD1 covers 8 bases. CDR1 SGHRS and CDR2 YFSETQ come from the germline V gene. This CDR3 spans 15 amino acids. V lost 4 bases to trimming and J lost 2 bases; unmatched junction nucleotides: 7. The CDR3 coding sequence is TGCGCCAGCAGCCCGGACAGGGCTTCGCAAGAGACCCAGTACTTC. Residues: CASSPDRASQETQYF.

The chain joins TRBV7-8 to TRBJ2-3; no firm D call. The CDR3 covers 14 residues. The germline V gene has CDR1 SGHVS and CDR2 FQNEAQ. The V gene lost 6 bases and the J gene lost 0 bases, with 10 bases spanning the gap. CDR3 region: CASSAAPSTDTQYF. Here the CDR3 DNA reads TGTGCCAGCAGTGCAGCGCCTAGCACAGATACGCAGTATTTT.

CDR3 nucleotide sequence: TGTGCCAGCAGCTGGGGGACAGTGAACACTGAAGCTTTCTTT. This gives the protein CASSWGTVNTEAFF. This chain links TRBV11-2 with TRBJ1-1, with 7 bases aligning to TRBD1. Germline CDR1 SGHAT, CDR2 FQNNGV. CDR3 length: 14 residues. The J segment lost 0 bases and the V segment lost 4 bases, leaving 2 bases of the junction unmatched.

This CDR3 is CASGLGTSGRHEQFF. The CDR3 DNA reads as TGTGCTAGTGGTCTGGGGACTAGCGGGAGGCATGAGCAGTTCTTC. This chain uses TRBV12-5 with TRBJ2-1, with 15 positions matching TRBD2. From germline, CDR1 is LGHNT and CDR2 FRNRAP. V shed 5 bases and J 8 bases; nucleotides not matched to a gene: 4. The CDR3 totals 15 residues. The variable domain in full, with the rest retrieved from reference TRBV12-5 and TRBJ2-1, is DARVTQTPRHKVTEMGQEVTMRCQPILGHNTVFWYRQTMMQGLELLAYFRNRAPLDDSGMPKDRFSAEMPDATLATLKIQPSEPRDSAVYFCASGLGTSGRHEQFFGPGTRLTVL.

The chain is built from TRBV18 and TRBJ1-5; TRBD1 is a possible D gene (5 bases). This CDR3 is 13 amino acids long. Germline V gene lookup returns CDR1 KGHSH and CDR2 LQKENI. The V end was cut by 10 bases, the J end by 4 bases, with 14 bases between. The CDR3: CATSGGSNQPQHF. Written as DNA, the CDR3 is TGTGCCACGAGCGGGGGGTCGAATCAGCCCCAGCATTTT.

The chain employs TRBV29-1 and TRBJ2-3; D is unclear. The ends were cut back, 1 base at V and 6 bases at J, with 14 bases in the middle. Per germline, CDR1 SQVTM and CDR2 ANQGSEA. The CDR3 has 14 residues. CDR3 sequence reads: CSVEGRMTRDTQYF. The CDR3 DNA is TGCAGCGTTGAAGGAAGGATGACGAGGGATACGCAGTATTTT.

The chain's CDR3 is CASSQGLTDNEQFF. For the CDR3, the DNA is TGTGCCAGCAGCCAGGGACTAACTGACAATGAGCAGTTCTTC. The chain is built from TRBV9 and TRBJ2-1; 7 positions match TRBD2. V shed 4 bases and J 5 bases; nucleotides not matched to a gene: 6. CDR3 length: 14 amino acids. Germline lookup yields CDR1 SGDLS and CDR2 YYNGEE.

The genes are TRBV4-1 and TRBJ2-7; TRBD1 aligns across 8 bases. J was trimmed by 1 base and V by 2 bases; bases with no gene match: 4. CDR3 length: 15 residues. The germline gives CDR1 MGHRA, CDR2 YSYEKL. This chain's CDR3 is CASSQTGGSSYEQYF. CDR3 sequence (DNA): TGCGCCAGCAGCCAAACAGGGGGTTCATCCTACGAGCAGTACTTC.

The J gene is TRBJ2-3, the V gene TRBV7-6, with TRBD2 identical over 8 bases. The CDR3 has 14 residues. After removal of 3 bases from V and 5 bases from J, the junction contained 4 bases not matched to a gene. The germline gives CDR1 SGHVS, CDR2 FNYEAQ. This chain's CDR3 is CASSFSGTEDTQYF. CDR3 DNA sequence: TGTGCCAGCAGCTTTAGCGGGACTGAAGATACGCAGTATTTT.

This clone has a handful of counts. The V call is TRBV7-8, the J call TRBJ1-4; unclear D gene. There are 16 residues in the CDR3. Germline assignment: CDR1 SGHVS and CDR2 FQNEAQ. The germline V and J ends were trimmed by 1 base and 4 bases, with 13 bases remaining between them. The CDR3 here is CASSLGPPGLNEKLFF. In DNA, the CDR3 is TGTGCCAGCAGCTTAGGTCCGCCAGGACTTAATGAAAAACTGTTTTTT.

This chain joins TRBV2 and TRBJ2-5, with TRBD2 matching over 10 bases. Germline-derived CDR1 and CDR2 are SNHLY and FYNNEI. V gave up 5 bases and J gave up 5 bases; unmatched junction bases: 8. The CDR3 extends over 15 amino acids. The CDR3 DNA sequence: TGTGCCAGCAGTCTGGGAGGGACTAGCGCCGAGACCCAGTACTTC. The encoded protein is CASSLGGTSAETQYF.

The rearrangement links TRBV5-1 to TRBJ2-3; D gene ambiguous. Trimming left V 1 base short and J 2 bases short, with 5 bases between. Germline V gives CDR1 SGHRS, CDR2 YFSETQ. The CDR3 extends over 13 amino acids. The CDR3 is CASSLLDTDTQYF. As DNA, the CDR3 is TGCGCCAGCAGCTTGCTGGACACAGATACGCAGTATTTT.

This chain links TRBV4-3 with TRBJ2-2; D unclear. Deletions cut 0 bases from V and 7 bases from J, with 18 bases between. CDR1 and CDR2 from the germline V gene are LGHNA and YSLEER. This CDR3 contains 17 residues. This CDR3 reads CASSQENRANDVGELFF. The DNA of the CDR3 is TGCGCCAGCAGCCAAGAGAATAGGGCGAACGATGTCGGGGAGCTGTTTTTT.

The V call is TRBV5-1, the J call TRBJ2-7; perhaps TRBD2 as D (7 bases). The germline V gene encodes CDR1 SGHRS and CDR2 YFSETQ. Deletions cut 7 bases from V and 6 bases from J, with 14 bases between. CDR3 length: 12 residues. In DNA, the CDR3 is TGCGCCAGCGGACAAGGGGGGGGCGAGCAGTACTTC. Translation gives CASGQGGGEQYF. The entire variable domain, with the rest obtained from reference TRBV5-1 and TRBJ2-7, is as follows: KAGVTQTPRYLIKTRGQQVTLSCSPISGHRSVSWYQQTPGQGLQFLFEYFSETQRNKGNFPGRFSGRQFSNSRSEMNVSTLELGDSALYLCASGQGGGEQYFGPGTRLTVT.

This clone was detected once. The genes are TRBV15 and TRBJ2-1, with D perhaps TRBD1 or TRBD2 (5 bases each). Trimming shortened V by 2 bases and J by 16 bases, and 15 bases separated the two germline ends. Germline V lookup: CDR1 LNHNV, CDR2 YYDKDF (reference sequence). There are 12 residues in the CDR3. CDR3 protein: CATSRPRDLFFF. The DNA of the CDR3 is TGTGCCACCAGCAGACCTCGGGACCTCTTTTTCTTC.

CDR3 in DNA: TGCGCCAGCAGCCAAGCCGACCTTTTTTCCTACAATGAGCAGTTCTTC. It encodes CASSQADLFSYNEQFF. V usage is TRBV4-1 and J usage is TRBJ2-1; the D is unclear. Between the trimmed V and J ends, which lost 1 base and 1 base, there was a span of 11 bases. Per germline, CDR1 MGHRA and CDR2 YSYEKL. This CDR3 is built from 16 residues.